The 26 T cell receptor beta chains below were found in one sample sequenced in a study of shared clonotypes between healthy human individuals. Produced via immunoSEQ multiplex PCR; TCRdb's table is partial and in-frame only. This sample has a few million clones, with more than 80% found just once. Sequenced sample: naive CD4+ T cells sorted from blood. Subset here: CD45RA+ positively selected. These receptors were taken from a man between 18 and 29 years old in good health.

This chain connects TRBV19 to TRBJ2-3; D gene unclear. Germline assignment: CDR1 LNHDA and CDR2 SQIVND (reference sequence). V was trimmed by 9 bases and J by 5 bases, leaving 15 bases between them. The CDR3 is made up of 13 amino acids. The CDR3 DNA is TGTGCCAGCAACCGGGCCCGTTTAGATACGCAGTATTTT. It specifies CASNRARLDTQYF.

Regarding this clone: Other DNA sequences in this sample translate to the same CDR3. This chain links TRBV7-8 with TRBJ1-1; maybe TRBD1 (5 bases). The CDR3 has 15 amino acids. Trimming pared 1 base from V and 0 bases from J, leaving 9 bases between. Germline CDR1 and CDR2: SGHVS and FQNEAQ. In DNA form, the CDR3 reads TGTGCCAGCAGCTTAGGCGGGACGATGAACACTGAAGCTTTCTTT. The encoded protein is CASSLGGTMNTEAFF. The full variable domain, rest sourced from reference TRBV7-8 and TRBJ1-1, is GAGVSQSPRYKVAKRGQDVALRCDPISGHVSLFWYQQALGQGPEFLTYFQNEAQLDKSGLPSDRFFAERPEGSVSTLKIQRTQQEDSAVYLCASSLGGTMNTEAFFGQGTRLTVV.

This chain uses TRBV21-1 with TRBJ2-7; the table's D call TRBD1 went unverified against the DNA. TRBV21-1 is a known pseudogene. The CDR3 contains 15 residues. The CDR3 DNA reads as TGTGCCAGCAGCCTTAAACAGGGGACAGGCTACGAGCAGTACTTC. This translates into CASSLKQGTGYEQYF.

The sample holds one count of this clone. The J gene is TRBJ1-5, the V gene TRBV6-1, with D unclear. V lost 1 base to trimming and J lost 3 bases, with 16 bases between them. The CDR3 is made up of 17 amino acids. The germline CDR1 and CDR2 sequences are MNHNS and SASEGT. The CDR3, as DNA: TGTGCCAGCAGTGAAGAAGGAGGGTGGTACGACAATCAGCCCCAGCATTTT. Translation: CASSEEGGWYDNQPQHF.

The V call is TRBV28, the J call TRBJ1-1, with TRBD1 matching 7 bases. After removal of 10 bases from V and 6 bases from J, the junction contained 14 bases not matched to a gene. Per germline, CDR1 MDHEN and CDR2 SYDVKM. The CDR3 consists of 14 residues. CDR3 sequence: CATHWLGGSAEAFF. DNA for the CDR3: TGTGCCACACACTGGCTAGGGGGCTCGGCTGAAGCTTTCTTT.

The chain combines TRBV5-5 with TRBJ1-5; 8 bases match TRBD1. Per germline, CDR1 SGHKS and CDR2 YYEKEE (reference sequence). This CDR3 has 20 residues. V shed 2 bases, J shed 1 base, and the junction held 17 bases outside the gene matches. CDR3 sequence (DNA): TGTGCCAGCAGCTTTTCCCCTCCGGGACAGGACCTTATAAGCAATCAGCCCCAGCATTTT. This encodes CASSFSPPGQDLISNQPQHF.

The chain couples TRBV11-2 to TRBJ2-5; maybe TRBD1 (5 bases). The CDR3 has 15 amino acids. Trimming took off 0 bases at V and 3 bases at J, with 11 bases between the two ends. Germline V gives CDR1 SGHAT, CDR2 FQNNGV. The chain's CDR3 is CASSLEPGREETQYF. The DNA of the CDR3 is TGTGCCAGCAGCTTAGAACCAGGGCGTGAAGAGACCCAGTACTTC.

The V gene is TRBV28, the J gene TRBJ2-3; TRBD2 aligns across 9 bases. The length of the CDR3 is 15 residues. Unmatched junction bases numbered 4, after V lost 5 bases and J lost 1 base. The V gene's germline CDR1 is MDHEN and CDR2 SYDVKM. In DNA form, the CDR3 reads TGTGCCAGCAGTATGACTAGCGGTGGCACAGATACGCAGTATTTT. Its protein product is CASSMTSGGTDTQYF.

The chain carries TRBV25-1 and TRBJ1-4; the D is unclear. The CDR3 is made up of 15 amino acids. Germline V lookup: CDR1 MGHDK, CDR2 SYGVNS. Trimming shortened V by 3 bases and J by 4 bases, and 12 bases separated the two germline ends. The CDR3 DNA follows: TGTGCCAGCAGTGAGGGCGGAGTAGTTAATGAAAAACTGTTTTTT. This sequence encodes CASSEGGVVNEKLFF.

V is TRBV7-9 and J is TRBJ2-1; 8 nucleotides align to TRBD1. The CDR3 extends over 17 amino acids. The V gene's germline CDR1 is SEHNR and CDR2 FQNEAQ (reference sequence). The V gene end was trimmed by 0 bases and the J gene end by 5 bases; junction bases not matched to a gene: 9. This CDR3 is CASSLAVSGGADNEQFF. The CDR3 DNA reads as TGTGCCAGCAGCTTAGCGGTATCAGGGGGCGCGGACAATGAGCAGTTCTTC.

The gene calls are TRBV5-8 and TRBJ1-4; no firm D call. Germline assignment: CDR1 SGHTS and CDR2 YDEGEE. The CDR3 runs 13 residues. V was pared by 1 base and J by 7 bases, with 8 bases between. This CDR3 is CASSLRHSEKLFF. DNA for the CDR3: TGTGCCAGCAGCTTGAGACACAGTGAAAAACTGTTTTTT.

J is TRBJ2-5 and V is TRBV5-1; D might be TRBD2 (6 bases). CDR1 and CDR2 from the germline V gene are SGHRS and YFSETQ. V was cut by 4 bases and J by 7 bases, with 20 bases left in between. This CDR3 region has 15 residues. The CDR3 loop is CASSPELGGDGTQYF. CDR3 in DNA: TGCGCCAGCAGCCCGGAGCTGGGCGGGGATGGGACCCAGTACTTC. Filled out from reference TRBV5-1 and TRBJ2-5, the complete variable domain reads KAGVTQTPRYLIKTRGQQVTLSCSPISGHRSVSWYQQTPGQGLQFLFEYFSETQRNKGNFPGRFSGRQFSNSRSEMNVSTLELGDSALYLCASSPELGGDGTQYFGPGTRLLVL.

This chain connects TRBV19 to TRBJ1-3; unclear D gene. The CDR3 consists of 14 residues. The V end lost 4 bases, the J end lost 4 bases, and 11 bases lay between the germline ends. CDR1 LNHDA and CDR2 SQIVND come from the germline V gene (reference sequence). The CDR3 DNA reads as TGTGCCAGTAGTACATCGCCGGCGGGAAACACCATATATTTT. This translates into CASSTSPAGNTIYF.

V gene TRBV20-1 combines with J gene TRBJ1-2; D unresolved. Germline values: CDR1 DFQATT, CDR2 SNEGSKA (reference sequence). The CDR3 is 11 amino acids. CDR3 DNA sequence: TGCAGCGGACGCGGGCGGCATGGCTACACCTTC. Translation gives CSGRGRHGYTF.

As regards this clone: The sample holds other DNA sequences that translate to the same CDR3. This chain links TRBV10-1 with TRBJ2-3; D gene ambiguous. Between the trimmed V and J ends, which lost 0 bases and 2 bases, there was a span of 9 bases. CDR3 length equals 15 residues. CDR1 and CDR2 (germline): WNHNN, SYGVQD (reference sequence). This CDR3 is CASSESAVVTDTQYF. The CDR3 DNA sequence: TGCGCCAGCAGTGAGTCTGCTGTAGTCACAGATACGCAGTATTTT.

The rearrangement uses TRBV6-6 and TRBJ1-2; perhaps TRBD1 as D (5 bases). The germline V and J ends were trimmed by 5 bases and 8 bases, with 15 bases remaining between them. Germline V CDR1 and CDR2: MNHNY, SVGAGI (reference sequence). The CDR3 sequence is 13 residues long. The CDR3 nucleotides read TGTGCCAGCAGTGGCGGGGGGGGGATGGGCTACACCTTC. Translated, it gives CASSGGGGMGYTF.

The CDR3 is CASSLDGQGPLQYF. The CDR3, as DNA: TGCGCCAGCAGCTTGGATGGACAGGGGCCCTTGCAGTACTTC. V is TRBV5-1 and J is TRBJ2-4; 9 positions agree with TRBD1. CDR3 length equals 14 residues. Germline CDR1 reads SGHRS; CDR2 reads YFSETQ. V trimming: 0 bases; J trimming: 13 bases; junction bases outside the gene matches: 8. Using reference TRBV5-1 and TRBJ2-4 for the parts outside the CDR3, the full variable domain is KAGVTQTPRYLIKTRGQQVTLSCSPISGHRSVSWYQQTPGQGLQFLFEYFSETQRNKGNFPGRFSGRQFSNSRSEMNVSTLELGDSALYLCASSLDGQGPLQYFGAGTRLSVL.

The chain is built from TRBV7-9 and TRBJ1-1; TRBD1 aligns across 9 bases. This CDR3 has 15 residues. Per the germline V gene, CDR1 is SEHNR and CDR2 is FQNEAQ (reference sequence). Germline trimming cut 3 bases from V and 5 bases from J; bases unmatched to any gene: 7. The CDR3 here is CASSFWGQGDTEAFF. Written as DNA, the CDR3 is TGTGCCAGCAGCTTTTGGGGACAGGGAGATACTGAAGCTTTCTTT.

This clone was recorded once. The V gene is TRBV6-5, the J gene TRBJ2-7; D may be TRBD1 (5 bases). Per the germline V gene, CDR1 is MNHEY and CDR2 is SVGAGI. V gave up 7 bases and J gave up 3 bases, with 16 bases separating them. There are 14 residues in the CDR3. CDR3 protein: CASNRKGQSYEQYF. CDR3 DNA: TGTGCCAGCAACCGAAAGGGGCAAAGCTACGAGCAGTACTTC.

The chain is built from TRBV7-2 and TRBJ1-2, with D possibly matching TRBD1 (6 bases). The germline V and J ends were trimmed by 6 bases and 8 bases, with 19 bases remaining between them. Germline values: CDR1 SGHTA, CDR2 FQGNSA. There are 14 residues in the CDR3. Here the CDR3 DNA reads TGTGCCAGCAGTCGAGACAGGTGGGAGGGAGGCTACACCTTC. Translation: CASSRDRWEGGYTF.

The chain combines TRBV15 with TRBJ2-3; D not certain. The CDR3 loop spans 14 amino acids. V was trimmed by 2 bases and J by 2 bases, leaving 8 bases between them. The germline V gene encodes CDR1 LNHNV and CDR2 YYDKDF (reference sequence). The CDR3 reads CATSRPKATDTQYF. The CDR3 DNA sequence: TGTGCCACCAGCAGACCGAAAGCCACAGATACGCAGTATTTT.

The chain uses TRBV5-1 and TRBJ1-3, with 7 bases matching TRBD1. Trimming took 4 bases from V and 4 from J; bases not matched to a gene: 8. The CDR3 runs to 15 residues. From germline, CDR1 is SGHRS and CDR2 YFSETQ. In nucleotides, the CDR3 is TGCGCCAGCAGCCCACTCAACAGGGGCGGAAACACCATATATTTT. Protein sequence: CASSPLNRGGNTIYF.

The CDR3 loop reads CASSDRDSLASPLHF. The DNA for the CDR3 is TGTGCCAGCAGTGACCGAGACAGTCTTGCCTCACCCCTCCACTTT. The chain employs TRBV25-1 and TRBJ1-6; D may be TRBD1 (5 bases). This CDR3 has 15 residues. With 3 bases removed from V and 10 bases from J, the gap between germline ends came to 16 bases. Germline V gene sequence: CDR1 MGHDK, CDR2 SYGVNS.

The CDR3 DNA reads TGTGCCAGCAGTCTCGGACTAGCGGGCTATACCTACGAGCAGTACTTC. Amino acids: CASSLGLAGYTYEQYF. The gene calls are TRBV28 and TRBJ2-7; 11 bases align to TRBD2. Germline assignment: CDR1 MDHEN and CDR2 SYDVKM. Trimming took 5 bases from V and 2 from J; bases not matched to a gene: 8. This CDR3 spans 16 amino acids.

The V gene is TRBV6-5, the J gene TRBJ1-5; the D gene is possibly TRBD1 (5 bases). This CDR3 is 15 amino acids long. V lost 5 bases to trimming and J lost 9 bases, with 20 bases between them. Germline loops: CDR1 MNHEY, CDR2 SVGAGI. The CDR3 region is CASSKLSGGRAPQHF. The CDR3 nucleotides are TGTGCCAGCAGTAAACTGTCTGGGGGTCGGGCGCCCCAGCATTTT.

The chain carries TRBV6-6 and TRBJ2-5, with 7 bases matching TRBD1. The CDR3 runs 15 residues. The germline V gene encodes CDR1 MNHNY and CDR2 SVGAGI (reference sequence). V gave up 5 bases and J gave up 2 bases; unmatched junction bases: 8. The CDR3 region has the DNA TGTGCCAGCAGTGGAACAGGGGCGTTTCAAGAGACCCAGTACTTC. Translating gives CASSGTGAFQETQYF.